This T cell receptor beta chain was sequenced for a study of CD8 T cells in Susac syndrome. Whole-study results and caveats: The authors acknowledged that their TCR sequencing and HLA analysis involved a relatively small number of individuals.

Comment on this clonotype: No antigen is known for it.

Sequencing of TCR beta was carried out in blood CD8+ and CD4+ T cells. TEMRA cells were FACS-enriched, unlike CD8+ and CD4+ T cells, which were negatively isolated. Random hexamers were used to reverse transcribe an amount of roughly 0.5 to 1 ug RNA. Coverage of TCR beta CDR3 amplification by immunoSEQ multiplex PCR extended to 54 Vbeta and 13 Jbeta. TCRdb reprocessed the immunoSEQ multiplex PCR reads with MiXCR, giving one entry per CDR3 protein. The table shows about 140,000 distinct CDR3 sequences, with 85% to 95% occurring only once. Germline-derived CDR1 and CDR2 are SGHVS and FQNEAQ. CDR3 length equals 15 residues. The V and J ends lost 1 base and 5 bases respectively, with 12 bases between them.

The chain carries TRBV7-8 and TRBJ2-1, with D uncertain. This receptor was taken from a human donor with multiple sclerosis. Input material: CD4+ T cells from PBMCs. CDR3 in amino acids: CASSLVLSQNNEQFF. In nucleotides, the CDR3 is TGTGCCAGCAGCTTAGTGCTCTCCCAGAACAATGAGCAGTTCTTC.